This T cell receptor (beta chain) was identified during a study of Graves' ophthalmopathy and Graves' hyperthyroidism (dated by TCRdb to the late 2010s). Context from the whole study: Stable hyperthyroidism was defined as no progression to ophthalmopathy within 18 months of follow-up. The study used signatures of the TCR beta repertoire to tell Graves' ophthalmopathy apart from Graves' hyperthyroidism and to predict which patients would progress to ophthalmopathy. In total, around 140 blood samples were TCR-sequenced: around 42 ophthalmopathy, around 75 hyperthyroidism and about 17 hyperthyroidism-to-ophthalmopathy patients. To explore V-J signatures that distinguish ophthalmopathy from hyperthyroidism, a discovery set of about 99 patients was enrolled, made up of 40 to 45 with ophthalmopathy and some 60 with stable hyperthyroidism. For independent validation, a separate cohort was made up of approximately 19 hyperthyroidism patients plus 17 patients who later progressed from hyperthyroidism to ophthalmopathy. T-cell repertoires of thyroid tissue and blood were compared in 5 or 6 hyperthyroidism patients. After sampling, hyperthyroidism patients received methimazole starting at 30 mg daily, and ophthalmopathy patients received high-dose intravenous methylprednisolone. General findings and caveats noted by the study authors: In validation, the model predicted ophthalmopathy progression with 70.59% sensitivity and around 72% specificity; some 13 predicted patients were CT-confirmed with GO in a median of about 6.1 months. In cross-validation, the 13-signature model distinguished ophthalmopathy from stable hyperthyroidism with around 86% sensitivity and about 81% specificity, while in the test set the corresponding values were about 80% and 75%. Sample size was not statistically predetermined, and group allocation was not concealed from the investigators. Most of the expanded thyroid clonotypes with a frequency above 0.001 were also detected in blood, and it was suggested that the thyroid immune response may be reflected by blood repertoires.

Hyperthyroidism patients were newly diagnosed, were aged 18 to 65 years, and had a disease duration under 2 months. Patients with other autoimmune diseases, uncontrolled infections, pregnancy or lactation were excluded. Diagnosis relied on clinical symptoms, serum thyroxine, TRAb, thyroid ultrasound and orbital computed tomography. Trizol reagent was used to extract the total RNA, and its quality was then checked on an Agilent 2100 Bioanalyzer. A remark on this clonotype: The clone's antigen remains unknown. This may come from a read error, since a much larger clone is one base off. The CDR3 ends on some other residue instead of the conserved phenylalanine or tryptophan, so this is likely a read error.

For repertoire sequencing, TCR beta CDR3 regions were amplified from RNA transcripts. HTBI primers and the Qiagen OneStep RT-PCR kit were used in a first-round RT-PCR, which was followed by a second-round multiplex PCR, size selection and purification. The libraries underwent paired-end sequencing with 100 bp reads on an Illumina HiSeq2000. For the original study's pipeline: SOAPnuke was used for read processing, and reads with adapters, uncalled bases, a mean Phred below 15, or no exact constant-primer or identifier match were discarded. High-quality paired reads were merged with COPE v1.2.5. Unique nucleotide sequences were defined as clonotypes and aligned to IMGT TRB V, D and J references using MiTCR v1.1. The analysis was limited to V-J combinations with a frequency above 0.0001, which together covered around 99% of the repertoires. For each V-J combination, a TCR clonal expansion and chaos score was defined as the ratio of F50 clonal expansion to chaos observed in the TCRdist matrix. Welch's t-statistics and random forest were used to reduce features to about a dozen V-J combinations, which were fed into a naive Bayes classifier. Thyroid-blood repertoire similarity was quantified with the Morisita-Horn index. The public reads were reprocessed in TCRdb via fastp at Q25 and MiXCR, keeping in-frame beta chains. Every distinct CDR3 protein forms one entry, paired with its most common genes and DNA. V and J calls and clone size were set by TCRdb, not the authors. For this sample there are about 1.1 million distinct CDR3 sequences; around a third appear just once. The ten largest clones add up to approximately 12% of the sample.

V is reduced by 7 bases and J by 7 bases, leaving a spacing of 22 bases between them. The CDR1 and CDR2 encoded by the germline V gene are MGHDK and SYGVNS. The CDR3 contains 15 residues when both ends are counted. Solely the CDR3 DNA is kept, with 45 bases framed from the first base. The sequence joins TRBV25-1 to TRBJ1-2; the D segment could be TRBD1, given 5 matching bases. The specimen was peripheral blood or thyroid tissue (not recorded which). The TCR sequence derives from an adult man with Graves' hyperthyroidism. Read as DNA, the sequence is TGTGCCAGCACCTCGGGACTCGTGGGGTTGGCTGGCTACACCTCC. This encodes CASTSGLVGLAGYTS.